The 7 T cell receptor beta chains given below trace back to one sample, sequenced in a study of T and B cells in COVID-19 patients. From blood, about 230-500 ng of genomic DNA served as TRB template. BIOMED2 TRB-A/B primer pools were used in multiplex TRB PCR. In TCRdb, the multiplex PCR reads were re-called with MiXCR into one record per CDR3 protein. Among about 15,000 distinct CDR3 sequences listed, about a quarter were seen once. The sample taken for sequencing was blood. These receptors came from a human donor who had recovered from COVID-19.

This clonotype was counted many times. The chain is built from TRBV6-5 and TRBJ2-7; 9 nucleotides line up with TRBD1. Trimming took 7 bases from V and 3 from J; bases not matched to a gene: 7. This CDR3 is 14 amino acids long. Germline V lookup: CDR1 MNHEY, CDR2 SVGAGI. The CDR3 bases are TGTGCCAGCAAAGGTACAGGGGGCTACTACGAGCAGTACTTC. Its translation: CASKGTGGYYEQYF.

This clonotype was seen more than once but under ten times. The chain couples TRBV6-4 to TRBJ2-3; 9 nucleotides match TRBD2. V was pared by 4 bases and J by 4 bases, with 6 bases of the junction left unmatched. The germline gives CDR1 MRHNA, CDR2 SNTAGT. The CDR3 length is 15 residues. The CDR3 protein is CASSVIAGVADTQYF. The DNA for the CDR3 is TGTGCCAGCAGTGTTATAGCGGGAGTTGCAGATACGCAGTATTTT.

This clonotype was found many times. CDR3 sequence: CASKNTGSNSPLHF. The CDR3 coding sequence is TGTGCCAGTAAGAACACAGGGAGTAATTCACCCCTCCACTTT. V is TRBV19 and J is TRBJ1-6; a possible D gene is TRBD1 (6 bases). Germline loops: CDR1 LNHDA, CDR2 SQIVND (reference sequence). CDR3 length: 14 amino acids. V was trimmed by 7 bases and J by 6 bases, leaving 13 bases between them.

The chain carries TRBV7-6 and TRBJ2-7; 10 bases fit TRBD1. The V gene end was trimmed by 5 bases and the J gene end by 5 bases; junction bases not matched to a gene: 9. CDR3 length: 15 residues. Germline V gene sequence: CDR1 SGHVS, CDR2 FNYEAQ. The CDR3 region has the DNA TGTGCCAGCAGCATCCTCGACAGGGGGCTTAACGAGCAGTACTTC. Residues: CASSILDRGLNEQYF.

The J gene is TRBJ2-1, the V gene TRBV11-2; no firm D call. The CDR3 length is 13 residues. The germline gives CDR1 SGHAT, CDR2 FQNNGV. V lost 0 bases and J lost 9, with 9 bases in between. CDR3 region: CASSLDFYGEQFF. The CDR3 DNA reads TGTGCCAGCAGCTTAGATTTTTATGGTGAGCAGTTCTTC.

Of note for this clonotype: The limits of the CDR3 on the DNA are not certain, so only TCRdb's listed CDR3 is given. The gene calls are TRBV30 and TRBJ1-2; the D call TRBD1 from the table was never checked on the DNA. CDR1 is GTSNPN, CDR2 SVGIG, per germline (reference sequence). Both ends counted, the CDR3 spans 10 residues. The CDR3: CAYWGPGSTF.

There are many counts of this clonotype. This chain links TRBV5-4 with TRBJ2-2; possibly TRBD2 for D (6 bases). V was shortened by 0 bases and J by 7 bases, with 7 bases between the two germline ends. The V gene's germline CDR1 is SGHNT and CDR2 YYREEE (reference sequence). This CDR3 has 13 residues. CDR3 amino acids: CASSLAGVGELFF. The CDR3 coding sequence is TGTGCCAGCAGCTTGGCGGGGGTCGGGGAGCTGTTTTTT.